Sequencing of this TCR beta chain was carried out in a study of neoadjuvant anti-PD-1 for oral cavity cancer (dated by TCRdb to the early 2020s). Notes on the research overall: Three to four biweekly doses of nivolumab at 3 mg/kg were mostly administered to patients before curative-intent surgical resection. The parent correlative cohort had roughly 12 patients and a response rate of approximately 30%. Patients without progression received a fourth nivolumab dose around day 43 and underwent definitive surgical resection on days 50-56. Patients with complete response, partial response or stable disease by RECIST 1.1 were defined as responders, whereas patients with progression were defined as non-responders. Results and caveats for the whole study, not just this receptor: A higher pretreatment blood Treg/Th17 ratio correlated with both higher pretreatment blood TCRbeta clonality and lower post-treatment tumor TCRbeta clonality. After neoadjuvant nivolumab, T cell clonality (Gini index) in PBMCs was significantly higher in non-responders than in responders. TCR analyses included only a few patients per response group, and the authors called for larger cohorts for validation.

Trimming leaves V shorter by 3 bases and J shorter by 6 bases, with the junction holding 7 bases beyond the gene matches. The CDR3 holds 15 amino acids from the cysteine to the phenylalanine. Only CDR3 DNA remains: 45 bases, in frame from the first base. Sequences LNHDA (CDR1) and SQIVND (CDR2) are obtained from the germline V gene (reference sequence). PBMC libraries used mostly 480 ng of input genomic DNA for deep sequencing, with six replicates per sample. TCRbeta libraries were prepared with the immunoSEQ hsTCRbeta kit according to the manufacturer's instructions. An Illumina NovaSeq 6000 S4 flow cell was used to sequence the final libraries, which had first been combined to 3 nM. As for the authors' bioinformatics: Raw data preprocessing and quality control were performed with the immunoSEQ Analyzer. The analysis was limited to productive rearrangements, and each clonotype was defined by a unique CDR3 amino acid sequence. Repertoire clonality was estimated as the Gini-Simpson index, computed with the R package tcR. Student's t test was used to compare Gini indices, while Pearson correlation assessed associations with tumor size change. TCRdb mirrors the immuneACCESS table, restricted to in-frame sequences. Some clones are absent from its copies; in checked studies, under half trace to an unresolved V gene, and the reason for the others is unknown. The DNA gave D and trimming, while V, J and clone size come from that table. For this sample the table gives 65,000 to 95,000 clones, of which approximately 80% were detected only once. In total, the top ten clones hold about 3.1% of the sample.

The time point label, as the study defines it: before neoadjuvant nivolumab. The patients had newly diagnosed stage II-IVA oral cavity squamous cell carcinoma and had not received any prior systemic or radiation treatment. Everyone in the cohort had locally advanced, HPV-negative oral cavity squamous cell carcinoma. Peripheral blood mononuclear cells were analyzed directly, without maintenance or expansion in culture. Samples came from a longitudinal correlative study of a single-arm phase II trial of neoadjuvant nivolumab in oral cavity squamous cell carcinoma. Subject-matched pre- and post-treatment PBMCs and tumors from three responders and three non-responders underwent genomic DNA-based TCRbeta sequencing. Peripheral blood mononuclear cells were collected once before nivolumab treatment and again after treatment, at the time of surgery. The Maxwell RSC DNA from Cells kit was used to isolate genomic DNA from PBMCs.

A word on this clone: Its binding antigen is unknown. The input lacks base qualities; no much larger clone sits a single base away.

The sample here was PBMCs, taken before nivolumab (anti-PD-1) treatment. The clonotype originates from a person between 35 and 79 years old with oral cavity squamous cell carcinoma. Recombination linked TRBV19 to TRBJ1-4, with 7 bases aligning to TRBD1. The nucleotide sequence reads as follows: TGTGCCAGTAGTATCCGGGGGACAGTCCATGAAAAACTGTTTTTT. Its protein reads: CASSIRGTVHEKLFF.